A single sample is the source of the 8 T cell receptor beta chains below, sequenced in a study of T cell responses to AZD1222 COVID-19 vaccine. Sequencing used immunoSEQ multiplex PCR; TCRdb keeps in-frame clones, though not all of them. This sample yields some 190,000 clones, of which about 91% are seen a single time; 7.7% belongs to the top ten. The sequencing used peripheral blood, collected on day 0 of AZD1222 vaccination. The receptors were gathered from an adult in good health.

The chain employs TRBV19 and TRBJ2-7; 12 bases agree with TRBD1. The CDR3 has 15 amino acids. The V segment lost 5 bases and the J segment 3 bases; nucleotides outside the gene matches: 5. CDR1 LNHDA and CDR2 SQIVND come from the germline V gene (reference sequence). The CDR3 region is CASSAGTGGLYEQYF. The CDR3, as DNA: TGTGCCAGTAGTGCGGGGACAGGGGGCCTCTACGAGCAGTACTTC.

The rearrangement joins TRBV9 to TRBJ2-3; D not certain. Germline assignment: CDR1 SGDLS and CDR2 YYNGEE. V was cut by 0 bases and J by 6 bases, with 8 bases left in between. The length of the CDR3 is 13 residues. The CDR3, as DNA: TGTGCCAGCAGCGTAGCCCCACCTGATACGCAGTATTTT. It translates to CASSVAPPDTQYF.

This clone showed up just once. The J gene is TRBJ2-7, the V gene TRBV11-2; no reliable D call. CDR3 size: 11 residues. The V end lost 2 bases, the J end lost 7 bases, and 6 bases lay between the germline ends. The germline CDR1 and CDR2 sequences are SGHAT and FQNNGV. The DNA of the CDR3 is TGTGCCAGCAGCTTATTGGGGGAGCAGTACTTC. Translation gives CASSLLGEQYF.

V gene TRBV10-1 combines with J gene TRBJ2-4; 8 nucleotides agree with TRBD1. Trimming at V came to 6 bases and at J to 0 bases, leaving 13 bases not matched to a gene. This CDR3 spans 18 amino acids. The germline V gene encodes CDR1 WNHNN and CDR2 SYGVQD (reference sequence). The CDR3 loop is CASSEIGTGFLAKNIQYF. CDR3 coding DNA: TGCGCCAGCAGCGAGATCGGGACAGGCTTTCTAGCCAAAAACATTCAGTACTTC.

This chain links TRBV2 with TRBJ1-2; D perhaps matches TRBD1 (6 bases). The CDR3 runs 11 residues. CDR1 is SNHLY and CDR2 is FYNNEI in the germline V gene. Trimming left V 8 bases short and J 6 bases short, with 10 bases between. This chain's CDR3 is CASEGGNGYTF. The CDR3 DNA reads as TGTGCCAGCGAAGGGGGGAATGGCTACACCTTC.

This clone has a single count. The CDR3 DNA sequence: TGTGCCAGCCACGACAGGGGGCAGGTCACAGATACGCAGTATTTT. This codes for CASHDRGQVTDTQYF. The V gene is TRBV2, the J gene TRBJ2-3; 10 positions agree with TRBD1. J gave up 2 bases and V 8 bases, and 7 bases lay outside the gene matches. Germline values: CDR1 SNHLY, CDR2 FYNNEI. The CDR3 has 15 amino acids.

The rearrangement uses TRBV21-1 and TRBJ1-6. TRBV21-1 is flagged as a pseudogene. The CDR3 runs to 16 residues. The CDR3 reads CASDPLQWERNSPLHF. Here the CDR3 DNA reads TGTGCCAGCGACCCCCTACAGTGGGAACGCAATTCACCCCTCCACTTT.

The J gene is TRBJ2-1, the V gene TRBV11-3; 11 nucleotides match TRBD2. This CDR3 is 17 amino acids long. With V trimmed by 1 base and J by 8 bases, 10 bases remained unmatched. Germline V gene sequence: CDR1 SGHNT, CDR2 YENEEA. The DNA for the CDR3 is TGTGCCAGCAGCTTAGGAGTCCTAGCGGGGGGTAGCTATGAGCAGTTCTTC. Amino acid sequence: CASSLGVLAGGSYEQFF.